Below, 32 T cell receptor beta chains from the same sample are listed, as sequenced in a study of blood T cell repertoires in COVID-19. The method was immunoSEQ multiplex PCR; TCRdb's version includes in-frame clones alone and lacks a portion of them. The sample has about 200,000 clones, approximately 82% seen once. Sequencing was performed on peripheral blood. These receptors originate from a human donor in a cohort sampled during active COVID-19.

This rearrangement joins TRBV5-6 to TRBJ2-1; 10 bases align to TRBD1. CDR1 SGHDT and CDR2 YYEEEE come from the germline V gene. The CDR3 loop spans 16 amino acids. Trimming took 4 bases from V and 8 from J; bases not matched to a gene: 12. CDR3 nucleotides: TGTGCCAGCAGCCTGGACAGGGGGTTTAGCAGGGATGAGCAGTTCTTC. This gives the protein CASSLDRGFSRDEQFF.

The chain couples TRBV19 to TRBJ2-1, with 8 bases identical to TRBD2. Trimming at V came to 5 bases and at J to 8 bases, leaving 5 bases not matched to a gene. This CDR3 has 13 amino acids. Germline V lookup: CDR1 LNHDA, CDR2 SQIVND (reference sequence). CDR3 DNA: TGTGCCAGTAGTCCGGGAGGGTGGGATGAGCAGTTCTTC. The encoded protein is CASSPGGWDEQFF.

The rearrangement links TRBV2 to TRBJ2-7; D possibly corresponds to TRBD1 (6 bases). Trimming took off 6 bases at V and 12 bases at J, with 15 bases between the two ends. Germline V gene data show CDR1 as SNHLY and CDR2 as FYNNEI. The CDR3 runs to 11 residues. CDR3 region: CASSGTPGGYF. The CDR3 DNA follows: TGTGCCAGCAGCGGGACACCAGGAGGGTACTTC. The full variable domain, in which reference TRBV2 and TRBJ2-7 provide the parts outside the CDR3, is EPEVTQTPSHQVTQMGQEVILRCVPISNHLYFYWYRQILGQKVEFLVSFYNNEISEKSEIFDDQFSVERPDGSNFTLKIRSTKLEDSAMYFCASSGTPGGYFGPGTRLTVT.

The chain has TRBV3-1 (or the pseudogene TRBV3-2) and TRBJ2-3; 9 nucleotides align to TRBD1. In germline, CDR1 is LGHDT, CDR2 YNNKEL (reference sequence). The V gene end was trimmed by 0 bases and the J gene end by 0 bases; junction bases not matched to a gene: 1. CDR3 length equals 16 residues. The CDR3 DNA is TGTGCCAGCAGCCAAGATGGGACAGGGAGCACAGATACGCAGTATTTT. Translation gives CASSQDGTGSTDTQYF.

This chain joins TRBV28 and TRBJ1-6; weak D call: TRBD1 (5 bases). Germline V gene sequence: CDR1 MDHEN, CDR2 SYDVKM. The CDR3 consists of 15 residues. The V end was cut by 4 bases, the J end by 6 bases, with 13 bases between. The CDR3 nucleotides read TGTGCCAGCAGTTCGGGGGAGATAGTTAATTCACCCCTCCACTTT. Residues: CASSSGEIVNSPLHF.

This clone is a singleton in its sample. The rearrangement uses TRBV19 and TRBJ2-5, with 11 bases that match TRBD1. The junction had 5 bases not matched to a gene; V was cut back by 5 bases and J by 3 bases. In germline, CDR1 is LNHDA, CDR2 SQIVND (reference sequence). This CDR3 has 15 residues. Here the CDR3 reads CASSLWTGGEETQYF. The CDR3 nucleotides read TGTGCCAGTAGTTTATGGACAGGGGGCGAAGAGACCCAGTACTTC.

V and J are TRBV6-5 and TRBJ2-7; tentatively, D is TRBD1 (6 bases). Between the trimmed V and J ends, which lost 7 bases and 3 bases, there was a span of 13 bases. The CDR3 sequence is 13 residues long. In germline, CDR1 is MNHEY, CDR2 SVGAGI. CDR3 bases: TGTGCCAGCAAGTGGACAGCGGACTACGAGCAGTACTTC. Amino acids: CASKWTADYEQYF.

The gene calls are TRBV19 and TRBJ2-1; 7 bases agree with TRBD2. V was clipped by 3 bases and J by 4 bases; unmatched bases: 9. In germline, CDR1 is LNHDA, CDR2 SQIVND (reference sequence). The CDR3 sequence is 16 residues long. The DNA for the CDR3 is TGTGCCAGTAGTATGCCCAGCGGGACGGGTTACAATGAGCAGTTCTTC. Protein sequence: CASSMPSGTGYNEQFF. Complete variable domain (other parts from reference TRBV19 and TRBJ2-1): DGGITQSPKYLFRKEGQNVTLSCEQNLNHDAMYWYRQDPGQGLRLIYYSQIVNDFQKGDIAEGYSVSREKKESFPLTVTSAQKNPTAFYLCASSMPSGTGYNEQFFGPGTRLTVL.

The V call is TRBV7-6, the J call TRBJ2-1, with TRBD1 identical over 7 bases. Germline CDR1 is SGHVS and CDR2 is FNYEAQ. The CDR3 covers 15 residues. V was clipped by 5 bases and J by 4 bases; unmatched bases: 8. The CDR3 nucleotides are TGTGCCAGCAGCGCGACAGGGCGCCCATACAATGAGCAGTTCTTC. As protein: CASSATGRPYNEQFF.

This chain links TRBV5-4 with TRBJ2-3, with 12 bases lining up with TRBD2. Losses at the gene ends were 2 bases for V and 3 bases for J; bases not matched to a gene: 1. Per the germline V gene, CDR1 is SGHNT and CDR2 is YYREEE (reference sequence). CDR3 length equals 15 residues. The DNA for the CDR3 is TGTGCCAGCAGCTTCGGACTAGCGGGAACAGATACGCAGTATTTT. As protein: CASSFGLAGTDTQYF.

Points on this clone: Other DNA sequences in this sample translate to the same CDR3. The chain joins TRBV11-2 to TRBJ1-5; D remains ambiguous. The ends were cut back, 2 bases at V and 2 bases at J, with 4 bases in the middle. This CDR3 region has 13 residues. CDR1 is SGHAT, CDR2 FQNNGV, per germline. The CDR3 spells CASSLQGNQPQHF. The CDR3 DNA is TGTGCCAGCAGCTTACAGGGCAATCAGCCCCAGCATTTT.

The rearrangement uses TRBV20-1 and TRBJ2-7; 10 bases align to TRBD2. Germline V gene lookup returns CDR1 DFQATT and CDR2 SNEGSKA (reference sequence). The length of the CDR3 is 15 residues. V shed 5 bases, J shed 3 bases, and the junction held 10 bases outside the gene matches. The CDR3: CSAGGEASGSYEQYF. The CDR3 DNA reads as TGCAGTGCTGGTGGGGAGGCTAGCGGGAGCTACGAGCAGTACTTC.

In its sample, this clone was seen a few times. This sequence joins TRBV29-1 and TRBJ2-7; TRBD1 agrees at 10 bases. Germline-derived CDR1 and CDR2 are SQVTM and ANQGSEA. The V segment lost 6 bases and the J segment 6 bases; nucleotides outside the gene matches: 5. CDR3 size: 12 residues. The CDR3: CSVWTGGSEQYF. The CDR3 DNA reads TGCAGCGTGTGGACAGGGGGTAGCGAGCAGTACTTC.

This clone has only one observation. The chain joins TRBV7-9 to TRBJ1-4, with a weak D call TRBD1 (6 bases). Germline V gene lookup returns CDR1 SEHNR and CDR2 FQNEAQ (reference sequence). Between the trimmed V and J ends, which lost 5 bases and 7 bases, there was a span of 17 bases. CDR3 length: 15 amino acids. The CDR3 is CASSPQGALSEKLFF. As DNA, the CDR3 is TGTGCCAGCAGCCCACAGGGAGCCCTTAGTGAAAAACTGTTTTTT.

The CDR3 protein is CASSNWDREDQPQHF. CDR3 nucleotides: TGTGCCAGTAGTAATTGGGACAGGGAAGATCAGCCCCAGCATTTT. This chain connects TRBV19 to TRBJ1-5, with 9 bases that match TRBD1. The CDR3 sequence is 15 residues long. Per germline, CDR1 LNHDA and CDR2 SQIVND (reference sequence). After removal of 4 bases from V and 5 bases from J, the junction contained 6 bases not matched to a gene.

V is TRBV28 and J is TRBJ1-1; 10 bases are a match to TRBD1. Per the germline V gene, CDR1 is MDHEN and CDR2 is SYDVKM. The trim removed 7 bases at V and 5 bases at J, leaving 10 bases unmatched. CDR3 length: 15 residues. CDR3 DNA: TGTGCCAGCATCCATTCCGGGACAGGGGTTACTGAAGCTTTCTTT. The encoded protein is CASIHSGTGVTEAFF.

The chain combines TRBV12-5 with TRBJ2-1; perhaps TRBD1 as D (6 bases). Between the trimmed V and J ends, which lost 3 bases and 0 bases, there was a span of 21 bases. This CDR3 is built from 19 residues. CDR1 is LGHNT, CDR2 FRNRAP, per germline. The CDR3 reads CASGFLSTTGSNSYNEQFF. The CDR3 nucleotides read TGTGCTAGTGGTTTCCTTAGCACAACAGGGTCCAACTCCTACAATGAGCAGTTCTTC.

The chain links TRBV20-1 to TRBJ2-7; D is ambiguous. Germline V gene data show CDR1 as DFQATT and CDR2 as SNEGSKA (reference sequence). V was trimmed by 3 bases and J by 2 bases, leaving 14 bases between them. This CDR3 contains 14 residues. The CDR3 nucleotides read TGCAGTGCTAGTGTGCCTAGTGGTCCCTACGAGCAGTACTTC. Amino acids: CSASVPSGPYEQYF.

This sequence joins TRBV3-1 (or the pseudogene TRBV3-2) and TRBJ2-1; 7 bases are a match to TRBD2. Germline-derived CDR1 and CDR2 are LGHDT and YNNKEL (reference sequence). There are 13 residues in the CDR3. V shed 0 bases, J shed 15 bases, and the junction held 8 bases outside the gene matches. The CDR3 region is CASSQERLAERFF. The DNA of the CDR3 is TGTGCCAGCAGCCAAGAGAGGCTAGCGGAAAGGTTCTTC.

CDR3 in amino acids: CASSQGGLRGLQTQYF. The CDR3 DNA sequence: TGCGCCAGCAGCCAAGGGGGGCTTCGCGGCCTCCAGACCCAGTACTTC. The chain employs TRBV4-1 and TRBJ2-5, with D maybe TRBD1 (6 bases). Looked up from germline, CDR1 is MGHRA and CDR2 is YSYEKL. V was pared by 1 base and J by 6 bases, with 18 bases between. There are 16 residues in the CDR3.

The chain carries TRBV5-1 and TRBJ2-1, with a tentative D call TRBD2 (6 bases). Germline-derived CDR1 and CDR2 are SGHRS and YFSETQ. The CDR3 spans 19 residues. The V end lost 0 bases, the J end lost 0 bases, and 19 bases lay between the germline ends. The CDR3 nucleotides read TGCGCCAGCAGCTTGGCGCTGATCCTGTATAGCGGCTCCTACAATGAGCAGTTCTTC. It yields the protein CASSLALILYSGSYNEQFF.

The genes are TRBV4-2 and TRBJ2-1; 9 nucleotides line up with TRBD2. The germline V gene has CDR1 LGHNA and CDR2 YNFKEQ. J gave up 6 bases and V 3 bases, and 9 bases lay outside the gene matches. This CDR3 has 16 amino acids. For the CDR3, the DNA is TGTGCCAGCAGCCAGGCTCGGGCTAGCGGGGTCAATGAGCAGTTCTTC. This gives the protein CASSQARASGVNEQFF.

The V gene is TRBV9, the J gene TRBJ2-7; 10 bases map to TRBD2. With V trimmed by 2 bases and J by 4 bases, 6 bases remained unmatched. CDR1 and CDR2 (germline): SGDLS, YYNGEE. This CDR3 region has 15 residues. The CDR3 DNA follows: TGTGCCAGCAGCGTGGGGCCTAGCGGGAGTTACGAGCAGTACTTC. Protein sequence: CASSVGPSGSYEQYF. Full variable domain (outside the CDR3, taken from reference TRBV9 and TRBJ2-7): DSGVTQTPKHLITATGQRVTLRCSPRSGDLSVYWYQQSLDQGLQFLIQYYNGEERAKGNILERFSAQQFPDLHSELNLSSLELGDSALYFCASSVGPSGSYEQYFGPGTRLTVT.

The rearrangement uses TRBV11-2 and TRBJ2-7; D possibly corresponds to TRBD2 (6 bases). Trimming removed 5 bases at V and 0 bases at J, with 17 bases between. Germline loops: CDR1 SGHAT, CDR2 FQNNGV. This CDR3 comprises 16 residues. The DNA of the CDR3 is TGTGCCAGCAGCCATTATAGCGGCAAAAGCTCCTACGAGCAGTACTTC. It translates to CASSHYSGKSSYEQYF.

This clone is a singleton in its sample. The chain combines TRBV28 with TRBJ1-6; 9 bases are a match to TRBD1. The CDR3 totals 15 residues. With V trimmed by 5 bases and J by 7 bases, 6 bases remained unmatched. CDR1 and CDR2 from the germline V gene are MDHEN and SYDVKM. Here the CDR3 reads CASSRHGTGNSPLHF. The CDR3, as DNA: TGTGCCAGCAGTCGGCATGGGACAGGGAATTCACCCCTCCACTTT.

This chain joins TRBV18 and TRBJ1-2; unclear D gene. V gave up 0 bases and J gave up 7 bases, with 15 bases separating them. Germline assignment: CDR1 KGHSH and CDR2 LQKENI. This CDR3 contains 15 residues. DNA for the CDR3: TGTGCCAGCTCACCACCACTTCGGGATTCCTCTGGCTACACCTTC. Protein: CASSPPLRDSSGYTF.

The chain couples TRBV4-1 to TRBJ1-5; 7 bases line up with TRBD1. The J segment lost 3 bases and the V segment lost 1 base, leaving 12 bases of the junction unmatched. Germline V gene data show CDR1 as MGHRA and CDR2 as YSYEKL. This CDR3 region has 18 residues. The CDR3 reads CASSQGGGRVGINQPQHF. The CDR3 coding sequence is TGCGCCAGCAGCCAAGGAGGGGGCAGGGTGGGAATCAATCAGCCCCAGCATTTT.

This clone was found many times. The genes are TRBV4-1 and TRBJ1-2, with D possibly being TRBD1 (5 bases). There are 13 residues in the CDR3. V was cut by 6 bases and J by 3 bases, with 11 bases left in between. CDR1 is MGHRA and CDR2 is YSYEKL in the germline V gene. CDR3 residues: CASSQAGDYGYTF. CDR3 bases: TGCGCCAGCAGTCAGGCGGGGGACTATGGCTACACCTTC.

This chain uses TRBV7-2 with TRBJ1-2; 8 positions agree with TRBD1. This CDR3 is 15 amino acids long. Trimming cost V 5 bases and J 0 bases; bases outside gene matches: 5. The germline gives CDR1 SGHTA, CDR2 FQGNSA. The CDR3 here is CASSPDRVTNYGYTF. CDR3 coding DNA: TGTGCCAGCAGCCCGGACAGGGTGACTAACTATGGCTACACCTTC.

This chain links TRBV5-1 with TRBJ2-1, with TRBD2 matching 7 bases. This CDR3 is built from 14 residues. With V trimmed by 0 bases and J by 8 bases, 5 bases remained unmatched. In germline, CDR1 is SGHRS, CDR2 YFSETQ. The CDR3 loop reads CASSLDRGGHEQFF. CDR3 DNA: TGCGCCAGCAGCTTGGATAGGGGAGGGCATGAGCAGTTCTTC.

This chain uses TRBV6-5 with TRBJ2-3, with 9 positions matching TRBD1. CDR1 is MNHEY, CDR2 SVGAGI, per germline. The CDR3 covers 14 residues. The V and J ends lost 5 bases and 5 bases, in that order; junction bases with no gene match: 5. The CDR3 nucleotides are TGTGCCAGCAGTAGGACAGGGGAGGGAGATACGCAGTATTTT. This encodes CASSRTGEGDTQYF.

The chain uses TRBV19 and TRBJ2-3; D is uncertain. CDR1 and CDR2 (germline): LNHDA, SQIVND (reference sequence). The CDR3 is made up of 15 amino acids. V was trimmed by 5 bases and J by 1 base, leaving 13 bases between them. The CDR3 reads CASSLWPRGTDTQYF. In nucleotides, the CDR3 is TGTGCCAGTAGTTTATGGCCTCGGGGCACAGATACGCAGTATTTT.